This T cell receptor beta chain is drawn from a study of identical twins. CDR1 is SGHKS, CDR2 YYEKEE, per germline (reference sequence). V was trimmed by 0 bases and J by 2 bases, leaving 12 bases between them. The CDR3 is 15 amino acids. Each CDR3 protein gets one entry after TCRdb re-called the 5' RACE reads with MiXCR. The top ten hold approximately 6.6% of the sample, which has 250,000 to 350,000 distinct CDR3 sequences, around 9.7% seen once. These data were also filed under a second study, of yellow fever vaccine responses in identical twins.

Sequencing was done on a sample of CD8+ T cells sorted from blood. This chain connects TRBV5-5 to TRBJ2-7; D not resolved. This TCR was sampled from a woman aged 18-29 years in good health. This CDR3 reads CASSLVQLGTYEQYF. The CDR3 bases are TGTGCCAGCAGCTTGGTGCAGCTGGGAACCTACGAGCAGTACTTC.